Detailed here is one TCR beta chain. What it binds is unknown. Data came from immunoSEQ multiplex PCR; TCRdb stores just in-frame clones and leaves some out. This table holds around 2,000,000 clones, just under 95% found once. Terminally differentiated effector memory CD45RA+ cells were excluded by CCR7 positive selection of CD45RO-negative cells. This sample is part of a study of shared clonotypes between healthy human individuals. Across the whole study: Two women and a few men aged 18 to 49 served as donors.

Germline V lookup: CDR1 SGHVS, CDR2 FQNEAQ. The CDR3 sequence is 16 residues long. V was clipped by 0 bases and J by 0 bases, with 11 bases between them. General observations from the study: The sharing of about 5% of naive CD4 clonotypes was seen across a handful of donors. Relative to their counterparts shared across all four donors, non-shared clonotypes exhibited diminished generation probabilities.

The J gene is TRBJ1-1, the V gene TRBV7-8; D not resolved. The specimen sequenced was naive CD8+ T cells sorted from blood. The sequence derives from a man aged 18 to 30 in good health. CDR3 DNA: TGTGCCAGCAGCTTAGCGTCCAGGCCCATGAACACTGAAGCTTTCTTT. Protein: CASSLASRPMNTEAFF. The variable domain in full, with the rest retrieved from reference TRBV7-8 and TRBJ1-1, is GAGVSQSPRYKVAKRGQDVALRCDPISGHVSLFWYQQALGQGPEFLTYFQNEAQLDKSGLPSDRFFAERPEGSVSTLKIQRTQQEDSAVYLCASSLASRPMNTEAFFGQGTRLTVV.